This TCR beta chain was captured in a study of control samples from healthy donors and cancer patients. The ends were cut back, 6 bases at V and 4 bases at J, with 10 bases in the middle. The germline V gene encodes CDR1 LGHNT and CDR2 FRNRAP. The CDR3 runs 14 residues. Profiled with immunoSEQ multiplex PCR; TCRdb holds only in-frame clones, not every one. This table holds approximately 150,000 clones, about 91% found once. The TCR comes from a man aged 30 to 39 in good health. The chain employs TRBV12-5 and TRBJ1-6; D is possibly TRBD1 (6 bases). Sequenced: blood. The chain's CDR3 is CASGLGQYNSPLHF. DNA of the CDR3: TGTGCTAGTGGCCTAGGACAGTATAATTCACCCCTCCACTTT.